The present T cell receptor (beta chain) was sequenced within a study of cytomegalovirus exposure and HLA in healthy donors (dated 2017 in TCRdb). Study-wide context: An earlier analysis of approximately 640 of the donors reported 250 to 300 Gb of sequence data and roughly 100 million unique TCR beta sequences from 150 million to 200 million T cells. An early release covering around 630 HLA-typed donors comprised approximately 290 gigabases of sequencing data and roughly 86 million unique TCR sequences. Among the roughly 400 genotyped donors, under 90% belonged to the genetic ancestry cluster associated with self-reported Caucasian donors. The study aimed to test whether signatures of past pathogen exposure could be identified by cataloging public T cell receptors. The study profiled the T cell repertoires of some 610 subjects by immunosequencing and related them to cytomegalovirus serostatus. Along with the approximately 700-subject first cohort, a separate validation cohort of over a hundred different subjects was used. To predict cytomegalovirus infection status, the study brought together high-throughput TCR immunosequencing, statistical association of individual TCRs with disease status, and machine learning. A later analysis re-examined previously published TCR beta repertoires from several hundred donors and added high-resolution HLA genotyping to investigate patterns of TCR occurrence. Rather than using new phenotypic data, the later analysis identified candidate immune exposures from TCR beta sequences and from how often those sequences occurred across donors. In an earlier analysis of roughly 540 of the donors, high-throughput TCR beta sequencing was used to judge whether each TCR beta V gene segment behaved as functional or pseudogenic. Donor age, sex, ethnicity and CMV serostatus were compiled together with the repertoire data. A later genetic analysis used genome-wide SNP genotypes for about 55% of the 666 donors, treating that subset as a discovery cohort. Every discovery cohort repertoire had been produced on one sequencing platform. Both class I and class II loci were covered by HLA typing, at four-digit resolution. The number of donors typed differed by locus, with roughly 629-640 for A, B, C, DRB1 and DQB1, around 500 for DQA1, over 600 for DPA1, and approximately 470 for DPB1. Because of strong linkage in the cohort, roughly 5 DR-DQ haplotypes were treated as single units for association and clustering. Across approximately 420 genotyped donors of the cohort, an average of approximately 220,000 unique TCR beta nucleotide sequences per donor were sequenced, and roughly 17% of those sequences were non-productive.

Libraries were constructed by the immunoSEQ multiplex PCR assay. For the multiplex PCR, a mixture combining 60 forward primers for TCR Vbeta segments and 13 reverse primers for TCR Jbeta segments was used. The CDR3 region of rearranged TCR beta genes was amplified from genomic DNA by a multiplex PCR assay. On the Illumina HiSeq System, the amplified TCR beta libraries were sequenced as 87-base-pair reads. As for the authors' bioinformatics: A later analysis counted some 74 million unique TCR beta chains across the 666 repertoires, and about 10 million of these chains were shared by at least two donors. A nearest-neighbor algorithm error-corrected the raw reads and collapsed the reads into unique sequences, merging closely related sequences to remove PCR and sequencing errors. CDR3 sequences were aligned to IMGT reference sequences to assign V, D and J gene segments. For a sequence to be retained, a match of at least six nucleotides was required to both a V gene segment and a J gene segment. A rearrangement was called productive if the CDR3 had no stop codons and remained in frame with V and J, and every other rearrangement was called non-productive. CDR3 was defined by IMGT convention, running from the second conserved V-encoded cysteine to the conserved J-encoded phenylalanine. The earlier analysis of about 530 of the donors excluded any sequence lacking an unambiguous match to a single V gene segment. An earlier analysis of a few hundred of the donors called V segments functional above 56.7% productive rearrangements and segregating when the between-donor standard deviation exceeded 5%. A statistical classification framework was built to diagnose cytomegalovirus status from the catalog of TCR beta chain sequences. A later analysis assigned V and J genes by comparing TCR nucleotide sequences with IMGT/GENE-DB human TR gene sequences. A later analysis assigned CDR3 sequences and most-parsimonious VDJ recombination scenarios with the TCRdist pipeline. In a later analysis, every TCR beta chain was defined by the combination of its CDR3 amino acid sequence and its V-gene family, and reads without a unique V-gene family were dropped. In a later analysis, around 600 highly shared, low-generation-probability nucleotide sequences were removed to address suspected cross-contamination and a sequencing artifact. A later analysis calculated a clonal expansion index for each public chain from normalized within-repertoire ranks of inferred template counts. In a later analysis, generation probabilities were computed with a VDJ recombination model fitted to out-of-frame rearrangements, and the resulting probabilities were checked against IGoR. Hypergeometric tests were used in a later analysis to score TCR-TCR, TCR-HLA and TCR-CMV co-occurrence, with a repertoire-size bias correction applied to the TCR pairs. A later analysis estimated false discovery rates by permuting HLA or CMV assignments 20 times. A later analysis grouped co-occurring TCRs with DBSCAN, adding TCRdist sequence similarity when clustering within HLA-allele-positive subsets. Co-occurrence clustering excluded repertoires with fewer than 30,000 or more than 120,000 public chains, plus five with anomalous nucleotide sharing. The source is immuneACCESS, and TCRdb retained only in-frame sequences with V and J called. Part of the clones is not carried over; for the studies checked, unresolved V genes explain less than half of this, and the remainder is unexplained. V and J calls and clone size come straight from that table; D and trimming were deduced from the DNA. This sample is represented by 200,000 to 250,000 clones; almost 70% of them were singletons. The ten largest clones take up 2.6% of the sample.

This clone was picked up a small number of times. This clone's antigen is unknown. No base qualities exist here, and no much larger clone lies one base off it. Broader findings and caveats from the paper: The authors suggested that the approach could potentially be generalized to other disease states and immunological phenotypes. Compared with equally common non-associated chains, HLA-associated TCR beta chains in a later analysis were more clonally expanded and had lower generation probabilities. A further reported finding was that TCR beta sequences accurately predicted the HLA-A and HLA-B alleles for most subjects in the first cohort. The cohort was sequenced for TCR beta chains only, and without alpha or paired-chain data the features that could be detected were limited. Linkage disequilibrium might explain the correlated functional status among segregating V segments, but an unknown experimental factor could not be excluded. The only immune exposure information available for the cohort was CMV serostatus. A few of the identified cytomegalovirus-associated TCR beta chains were confirmed in vitro to be specific for cytomegalovirus antigens. Cytomegalovirus status was reported to be diagnosed by the classifier with high specificity and sensitivity in both the original and validation cohorts. Broadly in line with IMGT annotations, most TCR beta V segments showed up in productive rearrangements about 87% or about 30% of the time in an earlier analysis of several hundred of the donors. Sequencing depth was assumed to be roughly uniform across donors in the presence/absence analyses, though that assumption may not hold. A later analysis reported that several top co-occurrence clusters appeared linked to parvovirus B19, influenza, CMV and Epstein-Barr virus. Assigning TCR associations to individual alleles was difficult when HLA alleles, especially DR and DQ, strongly co-occurred. A cluster of highly shared sequence variants was judged likely to represent a technical artifact of the sequencing pipeline. Compared with the 666-donor mean, donors in an Asian-associated ancestry cluster had fewer N-insertions in productive TCRs, according to a later genetic analysis. Some IMGT-functional V segments, including TRBV6-2 and TRBV6-3, could not be distinguished by the 87-base-pair reads and were therefore excluded. A later analysis found that TCR association rates varied across HLA loci, with DRB1 alleles showing the most associated TCRs and HLA-C alleles the fewest. A later analysis associated about 18,000 TCR beta sequences with specific HLA alleles at a false discovery rate of 0.05. In a later genetic analysis, a missense DCLRE1C variant was associated with V-gene and J-gene trimming of TCR beta chains, and the association was replicated in an independent cohort. The study gave a list of over 150 TCR beta chains associated with cytomegalovirus. Because HLA typing was unavailable for some donors at each locus, only the typed subset was used in association tests. Because counts were too low, seventeen rarely observed V segments, including chromosome 9 orphons, were excluded from the earlier analysis of about 500 of the donors. Most TCR sequences were observed very rarely across donors, whereas some public TCRs were present in many individuals. Most CMV-associated TCR beta chains appeared to be HLA-restricted in a later analysis, and the HLA associations seemed to be driven largely by CMV exposure.

The cohort comprised some 680 healthy bone marrow donors. Cohort members were all nominally healthy when sampled, although unrecorded immune exposures were likely present. The donor tested CMV seropositive and was one of the 289 seropositive cohort members. Each donor provided a peripheral blood sample, and peripheral blood mononuclear cells were used for TCR beta sequencing. The Qiagen DNeasy Blood Extraction Kit was used to extract genomic DNA from the blood cell samples. The CDR3 runs 14 amino acids, cysteine and phenylalanine included. This entry keeps only the CDR3 DNA: 42 bases, framed from base 1. V was cut back by 5 bases and J by 6 bases, leaving a gap of 14 bases between them. The germline V gene (reference sequence) provides CDR1 MNHEY and CDR2 SMNVEV.

The clonotype comes from a man between 40 and 49 years old in good health and CMV-seropositive. The specimen was PBMCs. The chain is made from TRBV27 and TRBJ2-1, with an unclear D gene assignment. The DNA sequence reads TGTGCCAGCAGTATACGCCGCCCCAGCAATGAGCAGTTCTTC. The resulting protein is CASSIRRPSNEQFF.